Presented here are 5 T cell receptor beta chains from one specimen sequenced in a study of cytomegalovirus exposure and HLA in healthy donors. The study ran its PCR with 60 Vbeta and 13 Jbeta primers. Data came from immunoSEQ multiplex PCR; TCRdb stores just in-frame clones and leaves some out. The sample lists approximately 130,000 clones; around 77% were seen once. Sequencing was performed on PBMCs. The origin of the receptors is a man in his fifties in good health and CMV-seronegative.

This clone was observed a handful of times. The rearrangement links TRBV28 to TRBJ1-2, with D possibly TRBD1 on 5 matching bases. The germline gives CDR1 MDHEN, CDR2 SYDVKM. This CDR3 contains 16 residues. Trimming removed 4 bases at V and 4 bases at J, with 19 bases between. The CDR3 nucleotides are TGTGCCAGCAGTTCCCTGGGGGGAGAAGGGAGCTATGGCTACACCTTC. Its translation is CASSSLGGEGSYGYTF.

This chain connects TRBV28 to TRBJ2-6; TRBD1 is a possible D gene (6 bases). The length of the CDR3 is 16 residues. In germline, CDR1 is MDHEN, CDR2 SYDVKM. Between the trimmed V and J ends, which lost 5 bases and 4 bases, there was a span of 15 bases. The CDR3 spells CASSPLQGYGANVLTF. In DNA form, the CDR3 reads TGTGCCAGCAGTCCACTCCAGGGGTACGGGGCCAACGTCCTGACTTTC.

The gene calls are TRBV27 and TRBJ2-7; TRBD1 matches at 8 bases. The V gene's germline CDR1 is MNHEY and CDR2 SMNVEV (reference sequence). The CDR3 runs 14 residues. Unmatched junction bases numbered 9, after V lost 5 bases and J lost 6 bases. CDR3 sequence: CASSHRDRPTEQYF. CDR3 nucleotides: TGTGCCAGCAGTCACCGGGACAGGCCCACCGAGCAGTACTTC.

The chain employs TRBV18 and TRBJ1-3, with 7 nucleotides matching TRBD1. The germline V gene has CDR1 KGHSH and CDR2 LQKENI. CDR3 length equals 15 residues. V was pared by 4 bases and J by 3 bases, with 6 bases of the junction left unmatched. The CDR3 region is CASSQQGFSGNTIYF. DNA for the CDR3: TGTGCCAGCTCACAACAGGGGTTTAGTGGAAACACCATATATTTT.

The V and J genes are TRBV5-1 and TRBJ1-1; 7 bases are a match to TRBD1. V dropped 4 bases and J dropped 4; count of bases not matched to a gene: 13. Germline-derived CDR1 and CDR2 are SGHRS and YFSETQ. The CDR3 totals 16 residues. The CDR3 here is CASSLPPGRGFTEAFF. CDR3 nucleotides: TGCGCCAGCAGCCTCCCCCCTGGCAGGGGGTTCACTGAAGCTTTCTTT.